These 2 T cell receptor beta chains came from one sample sequenced in a study of cytomegalovirus exposure and HLA in healthy donors. The PCR used 60 Vbeta and 13 Jbeta primers. Libraries were prepared by immunoSEQ multiplex PCR; TCRdb keeps only in-frame clonotypes and omits some of them. The sample carries hundreds of thousands of clones, almost 80% recorded once. The sequenced sample was PBMCs. These receptors were taken from a male donor in good health and CMV-seronegative.

The V and J genes are TRBV6-5 and TRBJ2-2, with D possibly matching TRBD1 (5 bases). V was trimmed by 4 bases and J by 10 bases, leaving 7 bases between them. The CDR3 has 11 amino acids. Germline loops: CDR1 MNHEY, CDR2 SVGAGI. CDR3 nucleotide sequence: TGTGCCAGCAGTTCGGACATGGAGCTGTTTTTT. Translation gives CASSSDMELFF.

J is TRBJ2-1 and V is TRBV2; 9 bases match TRBD2. The CDR3 is 13 amino acids. The germline V gene has CDR1 SNHLY and CDR2 FYNNEI. V lost 11 bases and J lost 2; bases outside the gene matches: 4. The CDR3 is CAGRTSAYNEQFF. CDR3 coding DNA: TGTGCCGGGAGGACTAGCGCCTACAATGAGCAGTTCTTC. Full variable domain (outside the CDR3, taken from reference TRBV2 and TRBJ2-1): EPEVTQTPSHQVTQMGQEVILRCVPISNHLYFYWYRQILGQKVEFLVSFYNNEISEKSEIFDDQFSVERPDGSNFTLKIRSTKLEDSAMYFCAGRTSAYNEQFFGPGTRLTVL.